This T cell receptor beta chain was recovered during a study of OX40 agonist ivuxolimab in advanced cancers. On the study more broadly: A diagnosis of hepatocellular carcinoma, melanoma, renal cell or head and neck cancer was present in dose-escalation patients.

Exclusion of a patient followed from autoimmune disease history or systemic immunosuppression. Sequencing was performed with immunoSEQ multiplex PCR; in TCRdb, only in-frame clones are kept and a portion is missing. The top ten hold more than 0.15% of the sample, which has approximately 84,000 clones, more than 70% seen once. This specimen consisted of CD4+ or CD8+ T cells sorted from blood, obtained in a trial of the OX40 agonist ivuxolimab. This receptor was taken from an adult with an advanced solid tumor such as melanoma, head and neck, liver or kidney cancer.

This CDR3 reads CASSPYSSYNEQFF. In DNA form, the CDR3 reads TGTGCCAGCAGCCCATATAGCTCCTACAATGAGCAGTTCTTC. The chain carries TRBV7-2 and TRBJ2-1; D gene ambiguous. V was trimmed by 5 bases and J by 0 bases, leaving 8 bases between them. Germline V gene sequence: CDR1 SGHTA, CDR2 FQGNSA. The CDR3 is made up of 14 amino acids.